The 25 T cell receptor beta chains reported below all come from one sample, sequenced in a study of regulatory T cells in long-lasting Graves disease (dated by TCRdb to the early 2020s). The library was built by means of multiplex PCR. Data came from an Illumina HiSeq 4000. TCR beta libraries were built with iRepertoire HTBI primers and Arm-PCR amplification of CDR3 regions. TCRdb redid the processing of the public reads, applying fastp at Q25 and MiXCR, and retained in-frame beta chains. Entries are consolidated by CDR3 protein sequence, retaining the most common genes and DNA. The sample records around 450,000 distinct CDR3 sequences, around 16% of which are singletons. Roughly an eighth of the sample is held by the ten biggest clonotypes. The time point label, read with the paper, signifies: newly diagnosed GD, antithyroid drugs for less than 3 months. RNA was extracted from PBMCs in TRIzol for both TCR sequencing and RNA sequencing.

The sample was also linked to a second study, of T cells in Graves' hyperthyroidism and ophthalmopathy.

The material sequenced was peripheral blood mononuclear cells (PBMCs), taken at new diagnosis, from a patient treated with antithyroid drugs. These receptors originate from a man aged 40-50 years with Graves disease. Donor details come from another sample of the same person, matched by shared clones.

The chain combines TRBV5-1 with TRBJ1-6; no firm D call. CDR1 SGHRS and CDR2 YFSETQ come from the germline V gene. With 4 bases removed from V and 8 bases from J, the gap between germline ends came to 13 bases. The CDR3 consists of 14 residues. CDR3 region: CASSLNRRDSPLHF. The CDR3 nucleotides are TGCGCCAGCAGCCTTAATCGGAGGGATTCACCCCTCCACTTT. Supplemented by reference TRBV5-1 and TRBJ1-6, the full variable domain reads KAGVTQTPRYLIKTRGQQVTLSCSPISGHRSVSWYQQTPGQGLQFLFEYFSETQRNKGNFPGRFSGRQFSNSRSEMNVSTLELGDSALYLCASSLNRRDSPLHFGNGTRLTVT.

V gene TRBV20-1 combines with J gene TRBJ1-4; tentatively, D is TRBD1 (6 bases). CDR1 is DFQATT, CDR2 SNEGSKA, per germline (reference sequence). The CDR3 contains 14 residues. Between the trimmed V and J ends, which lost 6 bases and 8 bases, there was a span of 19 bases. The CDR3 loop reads CSARSGGRGEKLFF. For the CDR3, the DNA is TGCAGTGCAAGATCGGGGGGGCGAGGAGAAAAACTGTTTTTT.

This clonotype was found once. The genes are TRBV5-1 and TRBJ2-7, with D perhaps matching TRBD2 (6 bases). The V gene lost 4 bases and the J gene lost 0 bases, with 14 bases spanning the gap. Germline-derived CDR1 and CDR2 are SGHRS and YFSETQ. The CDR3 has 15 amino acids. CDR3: CASSSSGKSSYEQYF. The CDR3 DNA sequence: TGCGCCAGCAGCAGTAGCGGCAAAAGCTCCTACGAGCAGTACTTC.

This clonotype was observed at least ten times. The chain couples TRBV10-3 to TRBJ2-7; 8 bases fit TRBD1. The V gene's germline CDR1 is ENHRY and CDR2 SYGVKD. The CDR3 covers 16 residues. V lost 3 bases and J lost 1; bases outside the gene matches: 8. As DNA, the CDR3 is TGTGCCATCAGTGAACCGGGACAGGCGTCTTCCTACGAGCAGTACTTC. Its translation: CAISEPGQASSYEQYF.

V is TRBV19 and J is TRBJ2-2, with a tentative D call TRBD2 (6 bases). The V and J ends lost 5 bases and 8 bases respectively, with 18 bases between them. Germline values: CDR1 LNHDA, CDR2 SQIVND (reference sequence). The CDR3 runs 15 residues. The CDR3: CASSDIGGSIGELFF. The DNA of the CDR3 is TGTGCCAGTAGTGACATTGGGGGGTCGATTGGGGAGCTGTTTTTT.

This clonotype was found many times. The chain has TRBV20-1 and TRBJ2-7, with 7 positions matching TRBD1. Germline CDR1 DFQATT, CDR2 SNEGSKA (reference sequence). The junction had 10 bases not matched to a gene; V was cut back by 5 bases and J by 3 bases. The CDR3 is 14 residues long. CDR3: CSAATGAIGYEQYF. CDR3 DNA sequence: TGCAGTGCTGCTACAGGGGCGATCGGCTACGAGCAGTACTTC.

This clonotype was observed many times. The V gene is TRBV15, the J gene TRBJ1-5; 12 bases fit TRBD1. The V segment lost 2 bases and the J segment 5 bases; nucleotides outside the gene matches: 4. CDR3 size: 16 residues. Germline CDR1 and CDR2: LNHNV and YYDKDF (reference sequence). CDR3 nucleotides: TGTGCCACCAGCAGAACCAGGGACAGGGGGCATCAGCCCCAGCATTTT. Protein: CATSRTRDRGHQPQHF.

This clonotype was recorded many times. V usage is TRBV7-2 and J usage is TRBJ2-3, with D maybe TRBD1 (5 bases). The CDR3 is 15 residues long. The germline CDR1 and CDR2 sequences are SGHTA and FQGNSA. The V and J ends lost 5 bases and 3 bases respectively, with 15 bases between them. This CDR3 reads CASSLRKAGTDTQYF. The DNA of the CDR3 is TGTGCCAGCAGCCTCCGGAAAGCAGGGACAGATACGCAGTATTTT.

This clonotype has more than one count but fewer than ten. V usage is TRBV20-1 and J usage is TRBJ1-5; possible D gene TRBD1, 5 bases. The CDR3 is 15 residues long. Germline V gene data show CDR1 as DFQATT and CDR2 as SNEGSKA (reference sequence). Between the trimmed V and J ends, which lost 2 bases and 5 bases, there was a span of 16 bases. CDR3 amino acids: CSARWGGPYDQPQHF. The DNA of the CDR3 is TGCAGTGCTAGATGGGGGGGTCCTTACGATCAGCCCCAGCATTTT.

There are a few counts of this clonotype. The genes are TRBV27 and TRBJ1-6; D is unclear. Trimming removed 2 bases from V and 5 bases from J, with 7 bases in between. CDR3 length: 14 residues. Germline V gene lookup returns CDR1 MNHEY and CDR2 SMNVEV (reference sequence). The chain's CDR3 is CASSLVDNNSPLHF. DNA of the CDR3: TGTGCCAGCAGTTTAGTGGATAATAATTCACCCCTCCACTTT.

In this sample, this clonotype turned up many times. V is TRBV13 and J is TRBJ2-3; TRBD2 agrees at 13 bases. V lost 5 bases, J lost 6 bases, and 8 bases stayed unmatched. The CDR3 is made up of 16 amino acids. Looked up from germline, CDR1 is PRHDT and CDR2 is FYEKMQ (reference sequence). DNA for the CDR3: TGTGCCAGCAGCGGAAGGGGGACTAGCGGGATTGATACGCAGTATTTT. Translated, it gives CASSGRGTSGIDTQYF.

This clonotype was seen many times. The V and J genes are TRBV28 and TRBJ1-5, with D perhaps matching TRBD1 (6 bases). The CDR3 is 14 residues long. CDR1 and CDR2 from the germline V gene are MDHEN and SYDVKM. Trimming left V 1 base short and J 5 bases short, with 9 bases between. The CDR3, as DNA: TGTGCCAGCAGTTTATTAGGGGGACATCAGCCCCAGCATTTT. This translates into CASSLLGGHQPQHF.

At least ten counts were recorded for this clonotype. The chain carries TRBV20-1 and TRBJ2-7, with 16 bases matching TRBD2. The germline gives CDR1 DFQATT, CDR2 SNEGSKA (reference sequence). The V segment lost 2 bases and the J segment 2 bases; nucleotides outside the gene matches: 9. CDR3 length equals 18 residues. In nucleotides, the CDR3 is TGCAGTGCTAGAAGGGGACTAGCGGGAGGGCTCTATACCTACGAGCAGTACTTC. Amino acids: CSARRGLAGGLYTYEQYF.

The DNA of the CDR3 is TGCGCCAGCAGCCAACCCACTACAGCTAACTATGGCTACACCTTC. Translated: CASSQPTTANYGYTF. The chain recombines TRBV4-1 with TRBJ1-2; no reliable D call. Germline-derived CDR1 and CDR2 are MGHRA and YSYEKL. This CDR3 spans 15 amino acids. Trimming pared 2 bases from V and 0 bases from J, leaving 10 bases between.

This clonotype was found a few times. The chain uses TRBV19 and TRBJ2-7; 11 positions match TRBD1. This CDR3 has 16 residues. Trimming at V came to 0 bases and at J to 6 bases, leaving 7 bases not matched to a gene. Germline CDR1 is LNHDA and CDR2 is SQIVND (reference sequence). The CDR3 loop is CASSIDPGQGALEQYF. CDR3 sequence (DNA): TGTGCCAGTAGTATAGACCCAGGACAGGGGGCCCTCGAGCAGTACTTC.

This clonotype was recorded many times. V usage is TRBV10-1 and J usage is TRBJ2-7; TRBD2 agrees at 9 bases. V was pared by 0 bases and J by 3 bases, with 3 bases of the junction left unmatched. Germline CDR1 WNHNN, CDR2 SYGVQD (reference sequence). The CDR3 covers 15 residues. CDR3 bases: TGCGCCAGCAGTGAGTCGCTTAGCGGGAGCTACGAGCAGTACTTC. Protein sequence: CASSESLSGSYEQYF.

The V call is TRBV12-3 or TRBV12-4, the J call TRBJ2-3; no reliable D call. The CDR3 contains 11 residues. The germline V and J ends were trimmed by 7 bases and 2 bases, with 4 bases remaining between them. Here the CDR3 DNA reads TGTGCCAGCAACCTCACAGATACGCAGTATTTT. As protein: CASNLTDTQYF.

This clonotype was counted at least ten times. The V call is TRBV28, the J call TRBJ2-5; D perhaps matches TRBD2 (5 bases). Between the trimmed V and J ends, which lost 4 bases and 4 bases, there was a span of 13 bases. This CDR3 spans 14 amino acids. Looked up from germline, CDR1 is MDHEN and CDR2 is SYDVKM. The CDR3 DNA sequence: TGTGCCAGCAGTTATCCGGGAAGGGCAGAGACCCAGTACTTC. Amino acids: CASSYPGRAETQYF.

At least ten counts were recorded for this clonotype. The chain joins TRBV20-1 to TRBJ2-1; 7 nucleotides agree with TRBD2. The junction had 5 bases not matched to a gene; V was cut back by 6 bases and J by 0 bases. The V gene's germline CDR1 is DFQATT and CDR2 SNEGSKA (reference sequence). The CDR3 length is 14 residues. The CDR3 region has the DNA TGCAGTGCCCCCCAGCGGGACTCCTACAATGAGCAGTTCTTC. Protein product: CSAPQRDSYNEQFF.

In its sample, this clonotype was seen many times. The CDR3 nucleotides read TGTGCCAGCTCGCCAGGGGCTCAAGAGACCCAGTACTTC. Encoded protein: CASSPGAQETQYF. V gene TRBV18 combines with J gene TRBJ2-5; maybe TRBD1 (6 bases). The CDR3 is 13 residues long. Germline V gene sequence: CDR1 KGHSH, CDR2 LQKENI. The ends were cut back, 6 bases at V and 2 bases at J, with 10 bases in the middle.

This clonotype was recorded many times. This chain's CDR3 is CASSEAGEFFGYTF. CDR3 nucleotides: TGTGCCAGCAGTGAAGCAGGGGAATTTTTTGGCTACACCTTC. The rearrangement uses TRBV2 and TRBJ1-2, with D maybe TRBD1 (5 bases). CDR1 SNHLY and CDR2 FYNNEI come from the germline V gene. This CDR3 is built from 14 residues. With 0 bases removed from V and 7 bases from J, the gap between germline ends came to 12 bases. Looking up the rest from reference TRBV2 and TRBJ1-2 gives the full variable domain: EPEVTQTPSHQVTQMGQEVILRCVPISNHLYFYWYRQILGQKVEFLVSFYNNEISEKSEIFDDQFSVERPDGSNFTLKIRSTKLEDSAMYFCASSEAGEFFGYTFGSGTRLTVV.

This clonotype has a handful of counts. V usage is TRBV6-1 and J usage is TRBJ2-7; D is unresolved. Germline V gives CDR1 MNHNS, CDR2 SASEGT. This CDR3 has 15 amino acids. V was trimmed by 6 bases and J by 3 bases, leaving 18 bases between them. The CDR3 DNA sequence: TGTGCCAGCAGAGACGTCCGGGCCGGCCTCTACGAGCAGTACTTC. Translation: CASRDVRAGLYEQYF.

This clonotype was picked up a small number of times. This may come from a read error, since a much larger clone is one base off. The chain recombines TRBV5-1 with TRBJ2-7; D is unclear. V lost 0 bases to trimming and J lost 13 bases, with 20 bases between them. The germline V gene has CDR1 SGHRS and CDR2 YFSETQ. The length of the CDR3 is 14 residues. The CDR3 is CASSLDAAKGAVYF. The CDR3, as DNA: TGCGCCAGCAGCTTGGACGCAGCTAAAGGCGCCGTTTACTTC.

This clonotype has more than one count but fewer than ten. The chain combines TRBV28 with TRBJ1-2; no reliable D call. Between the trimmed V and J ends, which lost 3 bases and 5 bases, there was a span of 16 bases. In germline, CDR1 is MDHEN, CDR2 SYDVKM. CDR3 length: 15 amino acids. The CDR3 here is CASSFFPGEKYGYTF. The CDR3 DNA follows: TGTGCCAGCAGTTTCTTCCCGGGAGAGAAGTATGGCTACACCTTC.

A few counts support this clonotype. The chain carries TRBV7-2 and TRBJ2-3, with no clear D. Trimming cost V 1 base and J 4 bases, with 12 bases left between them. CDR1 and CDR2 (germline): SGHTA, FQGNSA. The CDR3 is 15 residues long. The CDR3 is CASSLVQIGSDTQYF. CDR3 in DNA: TGTGCCAGCAGCTTAGTACAGATAGGGTCAGATACGCAGTATTTT.